The next 19 T cell receptor beta chains were all read from a single sample in a study of cytomegalovirus exposure and HLA in healthy donors (dated by TCRdb to 2016 to 2017). Receptors were amplified or captured by the immunoSEQ multiplex PCR assay. This is the immuneACCESS table as TCRdb keeps it, with only in-frame sequences that have V and J called. A part of the clones is gone; compared with another copy, unresolved V genes explain less than half, and the rest is unexplained. The sample data list approximately 260,000 clones, and approximately 86% of these were observed just once. 0.9% to 1.1% of the sample is taken by the ten largest. The sequencing sample was made of PBMCs. The receptors were gathered from a woman under 30 in good health and CMV-seronegative.

This chain connects TRBV15 to TRBJ1-5; D is perhaps TRBD1 (5 bases). There are 16 residues in the CDR3. Per the germline V gene, CDR1 is LNHNV and CDR2 is YYDKDF (reference sequence). Trimming stripped 5 bases from V and 0 bases from J, with 14 bases between. CDR3 nucleotide sequence: TGTGCCACCAGCCCAGGGAGGGACCTTAGCAATCAGCCCCAGCATTTT. This gives the protein CATSPGRDLSNQPQHF.

The chain is built from TRBV29-1 and TRBJ2-1; maybe TRBD2 (6 bases). Germline CDR1 is SQVTM and CDR2 is ANQGSEA. V was cut by 3 bases and J by 15 bases, with 15 bases left in between. The CDR3 extends over 11 amino acids. The CDR3 nucleotides read TGCAGCGTTGATTCCGGGAGTGAGGCGTTCTTC. This encodes CSVDSGSEAFF.

This clone was found once. V gene TRBV11-2 combines with J gene TRBJ2-1, with a weak D call TRBD2 (5 bases). Germline V gene sequence: CDR1 SGHAT, CDR2 FQNNGV. This CDR3 region has 14 residues. V dropped 1 base and J dropped 4 bases, with 8 bases sitting between them. The CDR3 loop is CASSLVRLYNEQFF. DNA of the CDR3: TGTGCCAGCAGCTTAGTGAGACTATACAATGAGCAGTTCTTC.

The rearrangement uses TRBV6-5 and TRBJ1-5; TRBD1 agrees at 9 bases. This CDR3 region has 15 residues. CDR1 and CDR2 from the germline V gene are MNHEY and SVGAGI. J was trimmed by 5 bases and V by 4 bases; bases with no gene match: 6. CDR3 sequence reads: CASSLQGAKDQPQHF. In nucleotides, the CDR3 is TGTGCCAGCAGTTTACAGGGGGCGAAGGATCAGCCCCAGCATTTT.

The rearrangement joins TRBV9 to TRBJ1-2; 7 nucleotides match TRBD1. CDR1 is SGDLS and CDR2 is YYNGEE in the germline V gene. The V gene end was trimmed by 4 bases and the J gene end by 4 bases; junction bases not matched to a gene: 7. CDR3 length equals 14 residues. CDR3 in amino acids: CASSPGDSPYGYTF. The CDR3 DNA reads TGTGCCAGCAGCCCGGGGGACAGCCCCTATGGCTACACCTTC.

The gene calls are TRBV30 and TRBJ1-1; D remains ambiguous. Germline assignment: CDR1 GTSNPN and CDR2 SVGIG (reference sequence). Trimming removed 7 bases from V and 8 bases from J, with 17 bases in between. The CDR3 sequence is 12 residues long. CDR3 sequence reads: CAFVVSSSEAFF. CDR3 nucleotide sequence: TGTGCCTTCGTTGTCTCGTCTTCCGAAGCTTTCTTT.

V and J are TRBV5-1 and TRBJ1-1; no clear D. The V gene lost 2 bases and the J gene lost 2 bases, with 10 bases spanning the gap. The germline gives CDR1 SGHRS, CDR2 YFSETQ. The CDR3 sequence is 14 residues long. CDR3 region: CASSFRLLNTEAFF. For the CDR3, the DNA is TGCGCCAGCAGCTTCAGGCTCTTAAACACTGAAGCTTTCTTT.

This chain connects TRBV14 to TRBJ1-3; 8 bases fit TRBD1. CDR1 and CDR2 (germline): SGHDN, FVKESK. The junction had 6 bases not matched to a gene; V was cut back by 3 bases and J by 8 bases. The CDR3 has 14 residues. DNA of the CDR3: TGTGCCAGCAGCCACAGGACAGGGTGGGACACCATATATTTT. Translating it yields CASSHRTGWDTIYF.

This chain links TRBV9 with TRBJ2-1; 7 nucleotides agree with TRBD2. There are 18 residues in the CDR3. Germline values: CDR1 SGDLS, CDR2 YYNGEE. The junction had 14 bases not matched to a gene; V was cut back by 0 bases and J by 5 bases. This CDR3 is CASSVVAGDERGNNEQFF. DNA for the CDR3: TGTGCCAGCAGCGTAGTGGCGGGAGATGAGCGGGGAAACAATGAGCAGTTCTTC. The variable domain in full, with the rest retrieved from reference TRBV9 and TRBJ2-1, is DSGVTQTPKHLITATGQRVTLRCSPRSGDLSVYWYQQSLDQGLQFLIQYYNGEERAKGNILERFSAQQFPDLHSELNLSSLELGDSALYFCASSVVAGDERGNNEQFFGPGTRLTVL.

This chain connects TRBV6-5 to TRBJ2-3; 8 positions agree with TRBD1. Looked up from germline, CDR1 is MNHEY and CDR2 is SVGAGI. After removal of 6 bases from V and 2 bases from J, the junction contained 4 bases not matched to a gene. There are 14 residues in the CDR3. The CDR3 DNA reads TGTGCCAGCAGCCGGACAGGGCCCACAGATACGCAGTATTTT. This sequence encodes CASSRTGPTDTQYF.

V is TRBV25-1 and J is TRBJ2-5; the match to TRBD1 covers 9 bases. The V gene end was trimmed by 6 bases and the J gene end by 2 bases; junction bases not matched to a gene: 7. The CDR3 extends over 15 amino acids. Germline-derived CDR1 and CDR2 are MGHDK and SYGVNS. As DNA, the CDR3 is TGTGCCAGCAGCCGGTGGGACAGGGCGCAAGAGACCCAGTACTTC. Translated, it gives CASSRWDRAQETQYF.

This clone appeared a single time. The rearrangement uses TRBV10-3 and TRBJ1-2, with 12 bases identical to TRBD1. V shed 6 bases, J shed 7 bases, and the junction held 3 bases outside the gene matches. Germline V gene sequence: CDR1 ENHRY, CDR2 SYGVKD. This CDR3 is 13 amino acids long. The DNA for the CDR3 is TGTGCCATCAGGGGGACAGGGGGCTTTGGCTACACCTTC. Its translation is CAIRGTGGFGYTF.

This chain links TRBV29-1 with TRBJ1-2; tentatively, D is TRBD1 (6 bases). The CDR3 is 15 residues long. The V end lost 1 base, the J end lost 1 base, and 13 bases lay between the germline ends. In germline, CDR1 is SQVTM, CDR2 ANQGSEA. The CDR3 DNA is TGCAGCGTTGAAGGAGAGACAGGAGTTAACTATGGCTACACCTTC. Protein sequence: CSVEGETGVNYGYTF.

The genes are TRBV11-3 and TRBJ2-7; D may be TRBD1 (6 bases). Germline CDR1 SGHNT, CDR2 YENEEA. Trimming stripped 5 bases from V and 11 bases from J, with 16 bases between. The CDR3 has 12 residues. The CDR3 protein is CASSRTGYPEYF. The CDR3 DNA is TGTGCCAGCAGCCGAACAGGGTATCCCGAGTACTTC.

This clone was counted once. The chain carries TRBV5-1 and TRBJ1-5; possibly TRBD1 for D (6 bases). V was clipped by 0 bases and J by 3 bases, with 16 bases between them. This CDR3 has 17 residues. Germline CDR1 and CDR2: SGHRS and YFSETQ. CDR3 in DNA: TGCGCCAGCAGCTTGGTTCATCGACAGGTCCTCAATCAGCCCCAGCATTTT. Translated: CASSLVHRQVLNQPQHF.

V gene TRBV4-3 combines with J gene TRBJ2-7; 11 bases map to TRBD1. Germline trimming cut 3 bases from V and 0 bases from J; bases unmatched to any gene: 1. Per the germline V gene, CDR1 is LGHNA and CDR2 is YSLEER. CDR3 size: 15 residues. In nucleotides, the CDR3 is TGCGCCAGCAGCCATGGGACAGGGGGCTCCTACGAGCAGTACTTC. Protein: CASSHGTGGSYEQYF.

The rearrangement joins TRBV12-5 to TRBJ1-4; 7 bases line up with TRBD1. This CDR3 is built from 16 residues. CDR1 is LGHNT, CDR2 FRNRAP, per germline. V lost 5 bases and J lost 8; bases outside the gene matches: 14. CDR3 region: CASGPPTWVTGEKLFF. DNA of the CDR3: TGTGCTAGTGGTCCACCGACGTGGGTGACAGGGGAAAAACTGTTTTTT.

V usage is TRBV5-1 and J usage is TRBJ1-2; D unresolved. Looked up from germline, CDR1 is SGHRS and CDR2 is YFSETQ. V was trimmed by 3 bases and J by 5 bases, leaving 8 bases between them. This CDR3 has 12 amino acids. The CDR3 DNA is TGCGCCAGCAGCTCGAGGAGGTATGGCTACACCTTC. Its protein product is CASSSRRYGYTF.

The chain recombines TRBV29-1 with TRBJ2-5; TRBD1 matches at 8 bases. The CDR3 loop spans 14 amino acids. Germline CDR1 reads SQVTM; CDR2 reads ANQGSEA. The V gene end was trimmed by 5 bases and the J gene end by 6 bases; junction bases not matched to a gene: 11. CDR3 sequence (DNA): TGCAGCGTTCGTACCCAGGGGGCGGGGAAGACCCAGTACTTC. Translated: CSVRTQGAGKTQYF.